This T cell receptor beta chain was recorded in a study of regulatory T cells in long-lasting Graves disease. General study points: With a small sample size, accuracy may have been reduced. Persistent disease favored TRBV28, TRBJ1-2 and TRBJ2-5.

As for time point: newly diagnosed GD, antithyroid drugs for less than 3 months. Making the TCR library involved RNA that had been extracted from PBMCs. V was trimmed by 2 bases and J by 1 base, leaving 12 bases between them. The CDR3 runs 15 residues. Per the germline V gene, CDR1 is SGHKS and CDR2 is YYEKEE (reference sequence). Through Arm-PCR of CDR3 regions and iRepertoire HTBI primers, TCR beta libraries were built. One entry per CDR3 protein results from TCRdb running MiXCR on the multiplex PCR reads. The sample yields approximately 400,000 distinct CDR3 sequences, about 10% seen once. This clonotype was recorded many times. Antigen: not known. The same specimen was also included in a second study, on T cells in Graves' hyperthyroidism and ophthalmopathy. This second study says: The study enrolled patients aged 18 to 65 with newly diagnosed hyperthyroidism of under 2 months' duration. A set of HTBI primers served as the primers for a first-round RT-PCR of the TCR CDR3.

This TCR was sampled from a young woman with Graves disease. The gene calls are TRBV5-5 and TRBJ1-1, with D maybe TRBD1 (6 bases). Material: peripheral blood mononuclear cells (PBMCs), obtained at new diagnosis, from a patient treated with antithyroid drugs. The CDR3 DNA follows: TGTGCCAGCAGCTTTGAGGACAGAGGGAACACTGAAGCTTTCTTT. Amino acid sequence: CASSFEDRGNTEAFF. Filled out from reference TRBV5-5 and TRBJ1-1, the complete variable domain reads DAGVTQSPTHLIKTRGQQVTLRCSPISGHKSVSWYQQVLGQGPQFIFQYYEKEERGRGNFPDRFSARQFPNYSSELNVNALLLGDSALYLCASSFEDRGNTEAFFGQGTRLTVV.